This passage covers 6 T cell receptor beta chains from one sample sequenced in a study of blood T cell repertoires in COVID-19. The data were produced by immunoSEQ multiplex PCR, yet TCRdb's version contains in-frame clones alone and is incomplete. The sample holds about 380,000 clones; 85% are singletons and the top ten take under 4%. Sequencing was carried out using peripheral blood. These receptors came from a woman between 18 and 29 years old with acute or convalescent COVID-19.

This chain joins TRBV21-1 and TRBJ2-1; TRBD1, the D gene given by the table, was not confirmed from the DNA. TRBV21-1 is described as a pseudogene. The CDR3 runs to 21 residues. The CDR3: CASIEQIRIGGFRGMQGQQFF. DNA of the CDR3: TGTGCCAGCATCGAGCAAATACGCATCGGAGGTTTCAGGGGTATGCAGGGTCAGCAGTTCTTC.

This chain joins TRBV7-2 and TRBJ1-4; 9 bases map to TRBD1. The CDR3 sequence is 15 residues long. Germline V gene data show CDR1 as SGHTA and CDR2 as FQGNSA. J gave up 7 bases and V 5 bases, and 8 bases lay outside the gene matches. CDR3 coding DNA: TGTGCCAGCAGCCTGAAACAGGGGGCGTCTGAAAAACTGTTTTTT. Translation: CASSLKQGASEKLFF. Looking up the rest from reference TRBV7-2 and TRBJ1-4 gives the full variable domain: GAGVSQSPSNKVTEKGKDVELRCDPISGHTALYWYRQSLGQGLEFLIYFQGNSAPDKSGLPSDRFSAERTGGSVSTLTIQRTQQEDSAVYLCASSLKQGASEKLFFGSGTQLSVL.

The genes are TRBV12-3 or TRBV12-4 and TRBJ1-1; D might be TRBD1 (6 bases). Trimming pared 7 bases from V and 4 bases from J, leaving 13 bases between. The CDR3 totals 13 residues. CDR3 protein: CASIWGGGTEAFF. The CDR3 DNA reads TGTGCCAGCATCTGGGGAGGGGGCACTGAAGCTTTCTTT.

The chain combines TRBV10-2 with TRBJ1-4, with 8 bases identical to TRBD1. With V trimmed by 7 bases and J by 8 bases, 12 bases remained unmatched. From germline, CDR1 is WSHSY and CDR2 SAAADI. CDR3 length: 15 amino acids. CDR3 in amino acids: CASKTSGGASEKLFF. DNA of the CDR3: TGCGCCAGCAAGACCTCAGGGGGCGCGAGCGAAAAACTGTTTTTT.

This rearrangement joins TRBV27 to TRBJ2-4, with 9 positions matching TRBD2. Germline CDR1 and CDR2: MNHEY and SMNVEV (reference sequence). The CDR3 is made up of 17 amino acids. The junction had 12 bases not matched to a gene; V was cut back by 6 bases and J by 3 bases. CDR3 residues: CASSRGISAGGKNIQYF. CDR3 coding DNA: TGTGCCAGCAGCCGTGGCATTTCAGCGGGAGGCAAAAACATTCAGTACTTC.

The CDR3 region is CAWSVRGYNQPQHF. The CDR3 DNA sequence: TGTGCCTGGAGTGTCCGCGGATACAATCAGCCCCAGCATTTT. The V call is TRBV30, the J call TRBJ1-5; D unresolved. Per germline, CDR1 GTSNPN and CDR2 SVGIG (reference sequence). V dropped 0 bases and J dropped 3 bases, with 9 bases sitting between them. The CDR3 is made up of 14 amino acids.